The clone carrying this TCR beta chain was seen only once. What it recognizes is unknown. After removal of 3 bases from V and 6 bases from J, the junction contained 6 bases not matched to a gene. Per the germline V gene, CDR1 is SQVTM and CDR2 is ANQGSEA. The CDR3 has 13 amino acids. TCRdb redid the calling of the 5' RACE reads with MiXCR, one entry per CDR3 protein. Of 20,000 to 30,000 distinct CDR3 sequences listed, 10% to 15% were seen once; the top ten hold about a third. This sample was taken from a study of CD8 T cells in ankylosing spondylitis. Overall study results and limits: Disease-linked clones were found to be CD8+ and relatively rare in peripheral blood.

Sequenced: blood. The chain links TRBV29-1 to TRBJ2-3; 7 bases fit TRBD2. This TCR was recovered from a male donor with ankylosing spondylitis or in good health (not recorded which). CDR3: CSVESSGSDTQYF. In nucleotides, the CDR3 is TGCAGCGTTGAGTCTAGCGGCTCCGATACGCAGTATTTT.